The rows below give T cell receptor beta chains drawn from one sample of a study of blood T cells in healthy people across ages. Via MiXCR, TCRdb re-called the 5' RACE reads, giving one row per CDR3 protein. Here the sample spans 1.8 million or so distinct CDR3 sequences, more than 35% being singletons. The sequenced sample consisted of blood. The receptors here all came from a human donor in good health. Each CDR3 is given with its conserved first and last residue. Fields, in order: D gene, V gene, clone size, J gene, CDR3 DNA, CDR3 protein. A D gene is named only where the DNA matches it firmly. Clone size is stated in some rows and not others, as once, few, many or a class when expanded.

d_call: TRBD2
v_call: TRBV15
clone_size: few
j_call: TRBJ2-1
cdr3_nt: TGTGCCACCAGCAGAGTTGGATTGACTAGCGGTTACAATGAGCAGTTCTTC
cdr3_aa: CATSRVGLTSGYNEQFF

d_call: -
v_call: TRBV6-5
clone_size: -
j_call: TRBJ2-1
cdr3_nt: TGTGCCAGCAGCTCTAGACTAGGGGGATTGGATGAGCAGTTCTTC
cdr3_aa: CASSSRLGGLDEQFF

d_call: -
v_call: TRBV12-3/TRBV12-4
clone_size: -
j_call: TRBJ2-3
cdr3_nt: TGTGCCAGCAGCCGGACTTTCACAGATGCGCAGTATTTT
cdr3_aa: CASSRTFTDAQYF

d_call: TRBD2
v_call: TRBV6-1
clone_size: -
j_call: TRBJ2-1
cdr3_nt: TGTGCCAGCAGAGATAGCGGGGGCAGCTACAATGAGCAGTTCTTC
cdr3_aa: CASRDSGGSYNEQFF

d_call: -
v_call: TRBV4-1
clone_size: -
j_call: TRBJ1-2
cdr3_nt: TGCGCCAGCAGCCAAGAGCCAGCCCGGCAGTACACCTTC
cdr3_aa: CASSQEPARQYTF

d_call: -
v_call: TRBV29-1
clone_size: -
j_call: TRBJ2-7
cdr3_nt: TGCAGCGTTGAAGGGAGCGGCAGGGGCCCCTACGAGCAGTACTTC
cdr3_aa: CSVEGSGRGPYEQYF

d_call: -
v_call: TRBV10-3
clone_size: few
j_call: TRBJ1-1
cdr3_nt: TGTGCCATCAGTGGATCAGGGAGAGGAGCTTTCTTT
cdr3_aa: CAISGSGRGAFF

d_call: -
v_call: TRBV2
clone_size: -
j_call: TRBJ2-5
cdr3_nt: TGTGCCAGCAGTGGAGGTTTGGAGGGGACCCAGTACTTC
cdr3_aa: CASSGGLEGTQYF

d_call: TRBD2
v_call: TRBV29-1
clone_size: many
j_call: TRBJ2-5
cdr3_nt: TGCAGCGTTGGGGGACTAGAGATTCAAGAGACCCAGTACTTC
cdr3_aa: CSVGGLEIQETQYF

d_call: -
v_call: TRBV10-3
clone_size: once
j_call: TRBJ1-1
cdr3_nt: TGTGCCATCAGTGAAGAGGGGAACACTGAAGCTTTCTTT
cdr3_aa: CAISEEGNTEAFF

d_call: -
v_call: TRBV11-2
clone_size: -
j_call: TRBJ1-6
cdr3_nt: TGTGCCAGCAGCTTCACCGGACAAGATAATTCACCCCTCCACTTT
cdr3_aa: CASSFTGQDNSPLHF

d_call: -
v_call: TRBV27
clone_size: -
j_call: TRBJ1-2
cdr3_nt: TGTGCCAGCAGTCCCACGGGGAATTGGTATGGCTACACCTTC
cdr3_aa: CASSPTGNWYGYTF

d_call: TRBD1
v_call: TRBV18
clone_size: -
j_call: TRBJ2-5
cdr3_nt: TGTGCCGGCTCACCCCGGGACAGCCAAGAGACCCAGTACTTC
cdr3_aa: CAGSPRDSQETQYF

d_call: -
v_call: TRBV20-1
clone_size: -
j_call: TRBJ2-3
cdr3_nt: TGCAGTGCCCCGGGAGCCGATCCAGATACGCAGTATTTT
cdr3_aa: CSAPGADPDTQYF

d_call: -
v_call: TRBV5-5
clone_size: -
j_call: TRBJ2-7
cdr3_nt: TGTGCCAGTAGCTTGGACAGCGCTCCCTACGAGCAGTACTTC
cdr3_aa: CASSLDSAPYEQYF

d_call: -
v_call: TRBV29-1
clone_size: many
j_call: TRBJ2-7
cdr3_nt: TGCAGCGTTGGAATTCTCGACAACTACGAGCAGTACTTC
cdr3_aa: CSVGILDNYEQYF

d_call: -
v_call: TRBV18
clone_size: -
j_call: TRBJ1-2
cdr3_nt: TGTGCCAGCTCACCCACTGGCCAGGTCAACTATGGCTACACCTTC
cdr3_aa: CASSPTGQVNYGYTF

d_call: -
v_call: TRBV7-9
clone_size: -
j_call: TRBJ1-2
cdr3_nt: TGTGCCAGCAGCTTAGCGATTAGGCAGGGGCTCCATGGCTACACCTTC
cdr3_aa: CASSLAIRQGLHGYTF

d_call: -
v_call: TRBV4-2
clone_size: few
j_call: TRBJ2-1
cdr3_nt: TGTGCCAGCAGCCCCCGGGGTTACTACAATGAGCAGTTCTTC
cdr3_aa: CASSPRGYYNEQFF